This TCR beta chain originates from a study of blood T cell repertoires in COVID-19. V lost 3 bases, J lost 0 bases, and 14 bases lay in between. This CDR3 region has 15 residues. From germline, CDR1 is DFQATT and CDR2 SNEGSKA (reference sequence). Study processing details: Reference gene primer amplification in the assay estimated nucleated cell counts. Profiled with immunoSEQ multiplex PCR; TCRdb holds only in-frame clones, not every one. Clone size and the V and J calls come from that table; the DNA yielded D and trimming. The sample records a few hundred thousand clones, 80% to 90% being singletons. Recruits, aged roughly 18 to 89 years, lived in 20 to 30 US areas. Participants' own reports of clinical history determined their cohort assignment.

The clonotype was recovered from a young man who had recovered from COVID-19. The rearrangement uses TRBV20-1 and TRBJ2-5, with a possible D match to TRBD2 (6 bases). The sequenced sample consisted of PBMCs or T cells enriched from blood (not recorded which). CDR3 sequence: CSASNNGGYQETQYF. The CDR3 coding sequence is TGCAGTGCTAGTAACAATGGGGGGTACCAAGAGACCCAGTACTTC.